In its sample, the clone carrying this T cell receptor beta chain ranks as medium-sized. TCRdb reanalyzed the PCR reads with MiXCR. The repertoire holds tens of thousands of clones, with around 13% as singletons. This specimen belongs to a study of metastatic and nonmetastatic thyroid tumors. V dropped 4 bases and J dropped 0 bases, with 10 bases sitting between them. The CDR3 covers 14 residues. The germline gives CDR1 SGHRS, CDR2 YFSETQ. Patients were all untreated before their thyroid surgery. The TCR was taken from a female donor with papillary thyroid cancer or a benign thyroid nodule (not recorded which). Some clones in this sample may be carry-over from other donors' samples. The sequenced sample was blood. The rearrangement joins TRBV5-1 to TRBJ1-2; D ambiguous. The CDR3 DNA is TGCGCCAGCAGCCCGGACGGATCTAACTATGGCTACACCTTC. This codes for CASSPDGSNYGYTF.